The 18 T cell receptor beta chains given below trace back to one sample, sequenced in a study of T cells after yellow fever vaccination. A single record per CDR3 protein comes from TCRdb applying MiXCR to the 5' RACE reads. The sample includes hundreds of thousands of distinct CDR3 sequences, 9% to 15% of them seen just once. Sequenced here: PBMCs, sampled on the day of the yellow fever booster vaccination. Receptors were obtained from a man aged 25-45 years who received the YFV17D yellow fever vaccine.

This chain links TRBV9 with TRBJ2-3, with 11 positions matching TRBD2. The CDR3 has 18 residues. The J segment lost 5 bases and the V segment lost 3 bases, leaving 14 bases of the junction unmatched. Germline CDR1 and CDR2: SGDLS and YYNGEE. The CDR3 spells CASSALSPTSGMEDTQYF. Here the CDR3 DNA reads TGTGCCAGCAGCGCGCTTTCCCCGACTAGCGGGATGGAAGATACGCAGTATTTT.

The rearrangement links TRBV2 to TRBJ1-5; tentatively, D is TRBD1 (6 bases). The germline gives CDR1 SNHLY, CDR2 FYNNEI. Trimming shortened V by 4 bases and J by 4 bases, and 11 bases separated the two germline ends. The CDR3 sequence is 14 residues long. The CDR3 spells CASSAGTFNQPQHF. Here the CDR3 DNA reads TGTGCCAGCAGTGCCGGGACATTTAATCAGCCCCAGCATTTT. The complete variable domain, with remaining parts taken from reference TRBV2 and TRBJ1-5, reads EPEVTQTPSHQVTQMGQEVILRCVPISNHLYFYWYRQILGQKVEFLVSFYNNEISEKSEIFDDQFSVERPDGSNFTLKIRSTKLEDSAMYFCASSAGTFNQPQHFGDGTRLSIL.

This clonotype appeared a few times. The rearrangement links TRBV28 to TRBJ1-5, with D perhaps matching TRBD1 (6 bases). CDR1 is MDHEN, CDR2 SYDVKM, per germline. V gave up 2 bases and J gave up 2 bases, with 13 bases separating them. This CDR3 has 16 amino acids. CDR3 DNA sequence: TGTGCCAGCAGTTTAGGGGGCCAAAGGGGCAATCAGCCCCAGCATTTT. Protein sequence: CASSLGGQRGNQPQHF.

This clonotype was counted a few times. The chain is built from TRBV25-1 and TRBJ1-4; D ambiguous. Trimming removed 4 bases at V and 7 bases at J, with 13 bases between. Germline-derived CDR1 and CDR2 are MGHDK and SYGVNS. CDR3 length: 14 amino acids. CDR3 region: CASSGAETLEKLFF. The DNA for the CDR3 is TGTGCCAGCAGTGGGGCCGAGACGCTTGAAAAACTGTTTTTT.

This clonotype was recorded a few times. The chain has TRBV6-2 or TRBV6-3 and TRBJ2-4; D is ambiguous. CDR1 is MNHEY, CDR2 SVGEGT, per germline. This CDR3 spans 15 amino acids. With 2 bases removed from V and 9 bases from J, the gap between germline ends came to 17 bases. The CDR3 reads CASSYSFQVSVIQYF. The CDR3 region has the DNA TGTGCCAGCAGTTACAGTTTCCAGGTATCGGTCATTCAGTACTTC.

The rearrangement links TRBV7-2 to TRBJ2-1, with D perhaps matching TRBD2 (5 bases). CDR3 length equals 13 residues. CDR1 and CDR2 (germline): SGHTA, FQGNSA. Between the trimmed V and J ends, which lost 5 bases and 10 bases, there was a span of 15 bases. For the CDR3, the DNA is TGTGCCAGCAGCCCCGATACCCGCGGGGAGCAGTTCTTC. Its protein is CASSPDTRGEQFF.

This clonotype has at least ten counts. The CDR3: CASPKGEPNWGYTF. The CDR3, as DNA: TGTGCCAGCCCAAAGGGCGAACCCAACTGGGGCTACACCTTC. This chain connects TRBV27 to TRBJ1-2; D ambiguous. There are 14 residues in the CDR3. Germline assignment: CDR1 MNHEY and CDR2 SMNVEV (reference sequence). Trimming left V 8 bases short and J 8 bases short, with 21 bases between.

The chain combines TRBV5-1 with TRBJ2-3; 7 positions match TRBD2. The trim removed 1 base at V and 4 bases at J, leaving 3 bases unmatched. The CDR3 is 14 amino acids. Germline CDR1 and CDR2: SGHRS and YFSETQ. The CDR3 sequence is CASSLQGGADTQYF. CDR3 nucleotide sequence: TGCGCCAGCAGCTTGCAGGGAGGGGCAGATACGCAGTATTTT.

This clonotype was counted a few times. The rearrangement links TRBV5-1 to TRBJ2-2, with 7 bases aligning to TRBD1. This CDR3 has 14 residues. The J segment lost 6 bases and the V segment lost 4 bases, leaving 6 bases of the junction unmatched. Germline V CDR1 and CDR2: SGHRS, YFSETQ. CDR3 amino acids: CASSLDRVSGELFF. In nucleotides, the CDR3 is TGCGCCAGCAGCCTTGACAGGGTTTCCGGGGAGCTGTTTTTT.

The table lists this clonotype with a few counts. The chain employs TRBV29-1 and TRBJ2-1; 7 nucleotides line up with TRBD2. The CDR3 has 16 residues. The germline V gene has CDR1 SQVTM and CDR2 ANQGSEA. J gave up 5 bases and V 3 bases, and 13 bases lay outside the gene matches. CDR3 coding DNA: TGCAGCGTTGAGGATCCGGGAGGTTTGCGTAACAATGAGCAGTTCTTC. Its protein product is CSVEDPGGLRNNEQFF.

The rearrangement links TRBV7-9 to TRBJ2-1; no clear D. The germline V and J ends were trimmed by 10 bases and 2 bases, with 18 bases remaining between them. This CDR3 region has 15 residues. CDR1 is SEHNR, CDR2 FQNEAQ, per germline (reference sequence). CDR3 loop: CAITLGGSPYNEQFF. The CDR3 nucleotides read TGTGCCATCACCTTGGGCGGTTCTCCCTACAATGAGCAGTTCTTC.

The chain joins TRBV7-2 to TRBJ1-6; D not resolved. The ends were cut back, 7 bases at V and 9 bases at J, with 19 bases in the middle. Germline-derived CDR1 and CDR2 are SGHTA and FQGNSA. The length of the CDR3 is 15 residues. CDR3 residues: CASTPRSGSSSPLHF. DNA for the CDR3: TGTGCCAGCACCCCCCGGTCGGGAAGCAGTTCACCCCTCCACTTT.

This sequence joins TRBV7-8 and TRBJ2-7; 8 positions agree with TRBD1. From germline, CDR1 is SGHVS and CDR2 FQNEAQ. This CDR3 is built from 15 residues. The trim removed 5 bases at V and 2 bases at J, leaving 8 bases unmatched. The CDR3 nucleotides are TGTGCCAGCAGCCAAACAGGGGGAGCTACCTACGAGCAGTACTTC. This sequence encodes CASSQTGGATYEQYF.

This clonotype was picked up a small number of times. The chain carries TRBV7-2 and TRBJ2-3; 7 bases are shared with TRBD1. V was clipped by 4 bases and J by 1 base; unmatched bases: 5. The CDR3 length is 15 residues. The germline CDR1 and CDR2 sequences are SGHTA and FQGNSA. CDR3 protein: CASSSMRGRTDTQYF. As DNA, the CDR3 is TGTGCCAGCAGCTCCATGAGGGGGCGCACAGATACGCAGTATTTT.

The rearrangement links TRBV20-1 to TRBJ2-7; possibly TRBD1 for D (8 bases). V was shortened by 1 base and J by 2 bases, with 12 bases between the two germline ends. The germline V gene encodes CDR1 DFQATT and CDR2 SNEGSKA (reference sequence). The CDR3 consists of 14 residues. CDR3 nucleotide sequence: TGCAGTGCTAGAGTCACAGGGGGGGCCTACGAGCAGTACTTC. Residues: CSARVTGGAYEQYF.

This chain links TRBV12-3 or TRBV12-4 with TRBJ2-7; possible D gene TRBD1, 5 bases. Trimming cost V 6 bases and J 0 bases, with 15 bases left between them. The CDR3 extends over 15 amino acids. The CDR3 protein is CASSNLMTASYEQYF. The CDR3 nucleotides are TGTGCCAGCAGCAACCTTATGACAGCCTCCTACGAGCAGTACTTC.

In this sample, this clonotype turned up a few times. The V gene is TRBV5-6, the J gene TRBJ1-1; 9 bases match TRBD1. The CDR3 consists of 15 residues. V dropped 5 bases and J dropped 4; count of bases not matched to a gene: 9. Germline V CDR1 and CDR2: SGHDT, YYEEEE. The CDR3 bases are TGTGCCAGCAGTTTTACCGGGACAGGGCCCACTGAAGCTTTCTTT. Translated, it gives CASSFTGTGPTEAFF. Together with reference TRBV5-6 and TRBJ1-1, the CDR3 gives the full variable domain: DAGVTQSPTHLIKTRGQQVTLRCSPKSGHDTVSWYQQALGQGPQFIFQYYEEEERQRGNFPDRFSGHQFPNYSSELNVNALLLGDSALYLCASSFTGTGPTEAFFGQGTRLTVV.

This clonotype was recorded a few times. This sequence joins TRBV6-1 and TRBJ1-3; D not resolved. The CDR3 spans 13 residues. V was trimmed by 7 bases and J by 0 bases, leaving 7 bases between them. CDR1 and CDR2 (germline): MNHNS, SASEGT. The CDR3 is CASMRSSGNTIYF. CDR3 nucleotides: TGTGCCAGCATGCGGTCCTCTGGAAACACCATATATTTT.